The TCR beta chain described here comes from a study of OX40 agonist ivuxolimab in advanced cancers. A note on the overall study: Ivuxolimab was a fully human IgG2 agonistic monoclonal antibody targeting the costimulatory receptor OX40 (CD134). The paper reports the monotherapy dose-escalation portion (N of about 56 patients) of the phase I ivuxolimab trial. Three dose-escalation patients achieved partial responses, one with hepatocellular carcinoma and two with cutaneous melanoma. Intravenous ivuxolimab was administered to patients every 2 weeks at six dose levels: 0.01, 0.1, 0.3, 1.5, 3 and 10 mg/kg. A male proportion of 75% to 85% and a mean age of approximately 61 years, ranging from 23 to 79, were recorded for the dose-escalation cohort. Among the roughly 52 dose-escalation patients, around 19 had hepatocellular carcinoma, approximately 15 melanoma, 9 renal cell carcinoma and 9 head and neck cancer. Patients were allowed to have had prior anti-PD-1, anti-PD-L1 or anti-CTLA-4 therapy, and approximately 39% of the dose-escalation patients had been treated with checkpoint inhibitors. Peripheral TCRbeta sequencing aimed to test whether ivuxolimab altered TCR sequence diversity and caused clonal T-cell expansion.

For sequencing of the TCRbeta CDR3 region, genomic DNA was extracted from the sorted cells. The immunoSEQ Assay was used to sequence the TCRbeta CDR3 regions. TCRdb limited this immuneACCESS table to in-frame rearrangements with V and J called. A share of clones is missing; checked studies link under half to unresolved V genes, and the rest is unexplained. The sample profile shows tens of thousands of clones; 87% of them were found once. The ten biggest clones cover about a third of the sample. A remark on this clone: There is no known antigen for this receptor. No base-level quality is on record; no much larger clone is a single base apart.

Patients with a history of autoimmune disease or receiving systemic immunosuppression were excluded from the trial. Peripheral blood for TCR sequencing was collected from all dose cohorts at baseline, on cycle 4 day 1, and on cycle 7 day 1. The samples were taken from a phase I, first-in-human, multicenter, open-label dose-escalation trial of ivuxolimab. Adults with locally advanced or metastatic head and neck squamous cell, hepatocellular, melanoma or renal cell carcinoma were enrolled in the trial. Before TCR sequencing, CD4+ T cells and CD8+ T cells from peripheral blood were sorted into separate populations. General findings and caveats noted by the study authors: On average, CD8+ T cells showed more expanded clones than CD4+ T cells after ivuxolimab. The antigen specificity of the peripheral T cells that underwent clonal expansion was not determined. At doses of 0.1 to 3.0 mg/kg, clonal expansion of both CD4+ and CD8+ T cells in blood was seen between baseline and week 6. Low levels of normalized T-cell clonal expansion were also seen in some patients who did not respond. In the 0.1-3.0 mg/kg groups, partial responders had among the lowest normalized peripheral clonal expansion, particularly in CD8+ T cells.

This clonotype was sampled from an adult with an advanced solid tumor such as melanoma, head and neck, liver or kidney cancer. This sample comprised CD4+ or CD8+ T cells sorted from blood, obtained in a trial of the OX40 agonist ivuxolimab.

The nucleotide sequence reads TGTGCCTGGGATCAGTCTGGGGGCAATGAAAAACTGTTTTTT. It specifies CAWDQSGGNEKLFF. The rearranged chain carries TRBV30 and TRBJ1-4, and perhaps TRBD1 as D gene, on 6 matching bases. The CDR3 spans 14 residues, from the cysteine through the phenylalanine. The DNA shown is the 42-base CDR3, in frame from base 1. Cut back by 5 bases and 5 bases, the V and J ends lie 15 bases apart. The germline V gene (reference sequence) gives CDR1 as GTSNPN and CDR2 as SVGIG. Joined to the reference TRBV30 and TRBJ1-4 proteins, this CDR3 gives the full variable domain: SQTIHQWPATLVQPVGSPLSLECTVEGTSNPNLYWYRQAAGRGLQLLFYSVGIGQISSEVPQNLSASRPQDRQFILSSKKLLLSDSGFYLCAWDQSGGNEKLFFGSGTQLSVL.